Below, 27 T cell receptor beta chains from the same sample are listed, as sequenced in a study of shared clonotypes between healthy human individuals. The method was immunoSEQ multiplex PCR; TCRdb's version includes in-frame clones alone and lacks a portion of them. Found here are about 2.5 million clones, roughly 92% of them singletons; the top ten hold around 0.4%. Input material: naive CD4+ T cells from PBMCs. As to subset: CD45RA+ positively selected. These receptors came from a man aged 18 to 30 in good health. Some clones in this sample may be carry-over from other donors' samples.

The gene calls are TRBV30 and TRBJ2-1; D perhaps matches TRBD2 (6 bases). Germline V gives CDR1 GTSNPN, CDR2 SVGIG (reference sequence). Trimming left V 5 bases short and J 4 bases short, with 15 bases between. The CDR3 has 14 amino acids. The CDR3 is CAWSSAGRYNEQFF. DNA for the CDR3: TGTGCCTGGTCTTCGGCGGGAAGGTACAATGAGCAGTTCTTC. The full variable domain, in which reference TRBV30 and TRBJ2-1 provide the parts outside the CDR3, is SQTIHQWPATLVQPVGSPLSLECTVEGTSNPNLYWYRQAAGRGLQLLFYSVGIGQISSEVPQNLSASRPQDRQFILSSKKLLLSDSGFYLCAWSSAGRYNEQFFGPGTRLTVL.

This chain joins TRBV7-2 and TRBJ1-1; tentative D call: TRBD1 (6 bases). The germline V and J ends were trimmed by 5 bases and 1 base, with 14 bases remaining between them. The germline gives CDR1 SGHTA, CDR2 FQGNSA. The CDR3 sequence is 15 residues long. CDR3 amino acids: CASSPHRAPNTEAFF. CDR3 DNA: TGTGCCAGCAGCCCCCACAGGGCGCCGAACACTGAAGCTTTCTTT.

The V and J genes are TRBV7-9 and TRBJ2-5; D unclear. The CDR3 is 13 residues long. CDR1 and CDR2 (germline): SEHNR, FQNEAQ (reference sequence). The V end was cut by 7 bases, the J end by 2 bases, with 11 bases between. The CDR3 reads CASNGWGQETQYF. The CDR3 DNA follows: TGTGCCAGCAATGGGTGGGGTCAAGAGACCCAGTACTTC.

The J gene is TRBJ2-7, the V gene TRBV11-2; 7 bases fit TRBD2. Germline assignment: CDR1 SGHAT and CDR2 FQNNGV. The V gene end was trimmed by 4 bases and the J gene end by 4 bases; junction bases not matched to a gene: 10. The CDR3 is 15 amino acids. The CDR3 reads CASSSSGEGLYEQYF. CDR3 nucleotides: TGTGCCAGCAGCTCCAGCGGGGAGGGTCTGTACGAGCAGTACTTC.

The CDR3 region is CASSYRTGESNYGYTF. In DNA, the CDR3 is TGTGCCAGCAGTTACCGGACAGGGGAGTCTAACTATGGCTACACCTTC. The rearrangement uses TRBV6-5 and TRBJ1-2, with 9 bases lining up with TRBD1. V shed 2 bases and J 0 bases; nucleotides not matched to a gene: 4. CDR1 is MNHEY and CDR2 is SVGAGI in the germline V gene. The CDR3 runs 16 residues.

V gene TRBV14 combines with J gene TRBJ2-7; no reliable D call. Germline values: CDR1 SGHDN, CDR2 FVKESK. Trimming took 1 base from V and 7 from J, leaving 11 bases between them. CDR3 size: 13 residues. CDR3 coding DNA: TGTGCCAGCAGCCAAGGTCTCTATAGGGAGCAGTACTTC. Translated: CASSQGLYREQYF.

The rearrangement links TRBV7-9 to TRBJ2-3, with 8 bases that match TRBD1. The CDR3 covers 16 residues. Germline CDR1 and CDR2: SEHNR and FQNEAQ (reference sequence). V shed 5 bases, J shed 2 bases, and the junction held 9 bases outside the gene matches. CDR3 in amino acids: CASSSRDRGITDTQYF. CDR3 nucleotide sequence: TGTGCCAGCAGCAGCAGAGACAGGGGTATCACAGATACGCAGTATTTT. The full variable domain, its missing parts supplied by reference TRBV7-9 and TRBJ2-3, is DTGVSQNPRHKITKRGQNVTFRCDPISEHNRLYWYRQTLGQGPEFLTYFQNEAQLEKSRLLSDRFSAERPKGSFSTLEIQRTEQGDSAMYLCASSSRDRGITDTQYFGPGTRLTVL.

The V and J genes are TRBV4-1 and TRBJ2-1; D not certain. V was clipped by 2 bases and J by 4 bases, with 18 bases between them. The CDR3 consists of 17 residues. Germline V CDR1 and CDR2: MGHRA, YSYEKL. The CDR3 coding sequence is TGCGCCAGCAGCCAAATTTTCCCCCGGGTGGGATACAATGAGCAGTTCTTC. Translated, it gives CASSQIFPRVGYNEQFF.

This chain connects TRBV4-2 to TRBJ2-7, with D maybe TRBD2 (5 bases). CDR3 length: 16 residues. Germline V CDR1 and CDR2: LGHNA, YNFKEQ. Trimming removed 4 bases at V and 3 bases at J, with 19 bases between. The CDR3 sequence is CASSPQRFSGSYEQYF. In DNA, the CDR3 is TGTGCCAGCAGCCCTCAGCGGTTCTCAGGTAGCTACGAGCAGTACTTC.

This sequence joins TRBV7-8 and TRBJ2-3; D is uncertain. V was shortened by 6 bases and J by 2 bases, with 9 bases between the two germline ends. Per the germline V gene, CDR1 is SGHVS and CDR2 is FQNEAQ. The CDR3 has 13 residues. CDR3 sequence: CASSWAPTDTQYF. For the CDR3, the DNA is TGTGCCAGCAGTTGGGCCCCCACAGATACGCAGTATTTT. The whole variable domain, filled in from reference TRBV7-8 and TRBJ2-3, reads GAGVSQSPRYKVAKRGQDVALRCDPISGHVSLFWYQQALGQGPEFLTYFQNEAQLDKSGLPSDRFFAERPEGSVSTLKIQRTQQEDSAVYLCASSWAPTDTQYFGPGTRLTVL.

The chain employs TRBV6-1 and TRBJ2-2; no clear D gene. CDR1 MNHNS and CDR2 SASEGT come from the germline V gene. The CDR3 covers 13 residues. The V and J ends lost 4 bases and 6 bases respectively, with 9 bases between them. CDR3 amino acids: CASSVQVPGELFF. The CDR3 region has the DNA TGTGCCAGCAGTGTCCAAGTCCCCGGGGAGCTGTTTTTT.

The rearrangement uses TRBV20-1 and TRBJ1-1; the D is unclear. The CDR3 is 11 amino acids. Germline V gene lookup returns CDR1 DFQATT and CDR2 SNEGSKA (reference sequence). Trimming pared 5 bases from V and 2 bases from J, leaving 6 bases between. The DNA for the CDR3 is TGCAGTGCTCCGGATAACACTGAAGCTTTCTTT. Its translation is CSAPDNTEAFF.

V usage is TRBV5-1 and J usage is TRBJ2-3, with D tentatively TRBD1 (5 bases). There are 14 residues in the CDR3. Germline-derived CDR1 and CDR2 are SGHRS and YFSETQ. Trimming pared 1 base from V and 5 bases from J, leaving 11 bases between. CDR3 in amino acids: CASSLKGLEDTQYF. DNA for the CDR3: TGCGCCAGCAGCTTGAAGGGGTTGGAAGATACGCAGTATTTT. Variable domain in full (rest from reference TRBV5-1 and TRBJ2-3): KAGVTQTPRYLIKTRGQQVTLSCSPISGHRSVSWYQQTPGQGLQFLFEYFSETQRNKGNFPGRFSGRQFSNSRSEMNVSTLELGDSALYLCASSLKGLEDTQYFGPGTRLTVL.

Here the CDR3 DNA reads TGCGCCAGCAGCTTGAGGGAAGGGCGGACTGAAGCTTTCTTT. This translates into CASSLREGRTEAFF. The chain employs TRBV5-1 and TRBJ1-1; D unclear. CDR1 and CDR2 from the germline V gene are SGHRS and YFSETQ. The CDR3 covers 14 residues. V lost 1 base and J 5 bases, leaving 12 bases between the germline ends.

The sample holds one count of this clone. V usage is TRBV6-4 and J usage is TRBJ2-3; D is ambiguous. From germline, CDR1 is MRHNA and CDR2 SNTAGT. V lost 3 bases and J lost 6, with 10 bases in between. The CDR3 is 13 residues long. CDR3 sequence: CASSDRAGDTQYF. The CDR3 DNA reads TGTGCCAGCAGTGATCGGGCCGGCGATACGCAGTATTTT.

The chain uses TRBV27 and TRBJ2-2; 7 nucleotides match TRBD2. The CDR3 totals 15 residues. Trimming cost V 8 bases and J 5 bases; bases outside gene matches: 11. Germline V gene sequence: CDR1 MNHEY, CDR2 SMNVEV (reference sequence). The CDR3 loop is CASVGWGEGTGELFF. CDR3 sequence (DNA): TGTGCCAGCGTTGGTTGGGGGGAGGGAACCGGGGAGCTGTTTTTT.

The chain couples TRBV7-8 to TRBJ2-2; TRBD2 aligns across 7 bases. The CDR3 totals 17 residues. Germline CDR1 and CDR2: SGHVS and FQNEAQ. The trim removed 5 bases at V and 7 bases at J, leaving 16 bases unmatched. Here the CDR3 reads CASSPLGLADSGGELFF. CDR3 nucleotide sequence: TGTGCCAGCAGCCCCCTTGGGCTAGCGGATTCTGGCGGGGAGCTGTTTTTT.

This rearrangement joins TRBV5-1 to TRBJ2-1; 14 positions agree with TRBD2. V shed 5 bases and J 9 bases; nucleotides not matched to a gene: 4. Germline V lookup: CDR1 SGHRS, CDR2 YFSETQ. There are 14 residues in the CDR3. This CDR3 reads CASRGLAGATEQFF. The CDR3 DNA is TGCGCCAGCAGGGGACTAGCGGGAGCCACTGAGCAGTTCTTC.

V usage is TRBV9 and J usage is TRBJ2-3, with 9 bases fitting TRBD2. After removal of 5 bases from V and 4 bases from J, the junction contained 11 bases not matched to a gene. Per the germline V gene, CDR1 is SGDLS and CDR2 is YYNGEE. CDR3 length equals 16 residues. Written as DNA, the CDR3 is TGTGCCAGCAGTGCCGGCGGTAGCGGGAGCCCAGATACGCAGTATTTT. Amino acids: CASSAGGSGSPDTQYF.

The chain couples TRBV5-6 to TRBJ2-2; D call uncertain. CDR3 length equals 14 residues. CDR1 is SGHDT, CDR2 YYEEEE, per germline. Trimming removed 7 bases at V and 3 bases at J, with 13 bases between. In nucleotides, the CDR3 is TGTGCCAGCGTATTCAATCGGGACACCGGGGAGCTGTTTTTT. It is translated as CASVFNRDTGELFF.

The gene calls are TRBV7-8 and TRBJ1-4; D may be TRBD1 (6 bases). The germline V gene encodes CDR1 SGHVS and CDR2 FQNEAQ. This CDR3 spans 15 amino acids. V dropped 5 bases and J dropped 8 bases, with 18 bases sitting between them. The CDR3 region is CASSPRPGGGEKLFF. The CDR3 DNA reads as TGTGCCAGCAGCCCAAGACCGGGGGGCGGCGAAAAACTGTTTTTT.

This clone was counted a single time. The chain employs TRBV10-2 and TRBJ2-5, with 7 nucleotides matching TRBD2. CDR3 length: 13 residues. V lost 9 bases, J lost 2 bases, and 6 bases stayed unmatched. Germline CDR1 reads WSHSY; CDR2 reads SAAADI. CDR3: CARILAEQETQYF. For the CDR3, the DNA is TGCGCCAGAATTCTAGCGGAACAAGAGACCCAGTACTTC.

V gene TRBV28 combines with J gene TRBJ2-3, with D perhaps TRBD2 (5 bases). Germline CDR1 is MDHEN and CDR2 is SYDVKM. This CDR3 region has 11 residues. Trimming removed 3 bases from V and 8 bases from J, with 6 bases in between. The chain's CDR3 is CASSFEGTQYF. The CDR3 bases are TGTGCCAGCAGTTTTGAGGGTACGCAGTATTTT.

The V call is TRBV28, the J call TRBJ1-4; D unclear. Trimming shortened V by 9 bases and J by 8 bases, and 10 bases separated the two germline ends. This CDR3 is 11 amino acids long. CDR1 and CDR2 from the germline V gene are MDHEN and SYDVKM. The CDR3 region has the DNA TGTGCCAGTGGGGTCCCCGAAAAACTGTTTTTT. Translation: CASGVPEKLFF.

The V and J genes are TRBV28 and TRBJ2-1; a possible D gene is TRBD1 (6 bases). The germline V gene encodes CDR1 MDHEN and CDR2 SYDVKM. The CDR3 loop spans 16 amino acids. Trimming cost V 2 bases and J 8 bases, with 19 bases left between them. The CDR3 loop is CASSLPRGKGGDEQFF. CDR3 sequence (DNA): TGTGCCAGCAGTTTACCCAGGGGTAAGGGTGGGGATGAGCAGTTCTTC.

V and J are TRBV5-1 and TRBJ2-5; 9 bases are shared with TRBD2. The CDR3 sequence is 15 residues long. V was clipped by 4 bases and J by 5 bases; unmatched bases: 9. Germline V gene sequence: CDR1 SGHRS, CDR2 YFSETQ. This chain's CDR3 is CASSPLAGREETQYF. Here the CDR3 DNA reads TGCGCCAGCAGCCCCCTAGCGGGACGGGAGGAGACCCAGTACTTC.

The gene calls are TRBV30 and TRBJ2-7, with TRBD1 as a possible D gene (5 bases). V was trimmed by 0 bases and J by 3 bases, leaving 15 bases between them. Germline V lookup: CDR1 GTSNPN, CDR2 SVGIG (reference sequence). The CDR3 runs 15 residues. The CDR3 region has the DNA TGTGCCTGGAGTGTAGGGGAACAGAGTATCTACGAGCAGTACTTC. As protein: CAWSVGEQSIYEQYF.